This T cell receptor (beta chain) is from a study of breast tumors, draining lymph nodes, adjacent tissues. Findings and caveats of the study: Compared with basal-like, luminal-like tumors shared significantly more repertoire with nontumor tissue. The lymph node origin of tumor T cells was framed as consistent with a hypothesis, not demonstrated.

TCRdb ran MiXCR on the multiplex PCR reads and lists one entry per CDR3 protein. The repertoire holds tens of thousands of distinct CDR3 sequences, with under 30% as singletons. This clonotype was recorded at least ten times. Its antigen is undetermined. The specimen was breast tumor tissue. The source of this sequence is a female donor with breast cancer. Some clones in this sample may be carry-over from other donors' samples.

CDR3 DNA: TGTGCCAGCTCTGGGATTGACAGAGGAAACACCATATATTTT. Translating it yields CASSGIDRGNTIYF. This rearrangement joins TRBV18 to TRBJ1-3; a weak D match, TRBD1 (5 bases). Looked up from germline, CDR1 is KGHSH and CDR2 is LQKENI. The V end lost 6 bases, the J end lost 4 bases, and 13 bases lay between the germline ends. CDR3 length: 14 residues.